This TCR beta chain originates from a study of blood T cell repertoires in COVID-19. Authors' processing steps: Reference gene primer amplification gave estimated nucleated cell counts. The protocol was immunoSEQ multiplex PCR, while the TCRdb copy is restricted to in-frame clones and leaves out a portion. From that table come the V and J calls and clone size; the DNA was used to work out D and trimming. The sample lists about 170,000 clones; approximately 83% were seen once. V lost 1 base to trimming and J lost 5 bases; unmatched junction nucleotides: 11. Germline V CDR1 and CDR2: SGDLS, YYNGEE. This CDR3 has 16 amino acids.

Sequenced: peripheral blood. This chain links TRBV9 with TRBJ2-7, with 8 bases lining up with TRBD1. The TCR was taken from a man between 65 and 85 years old with active or convalescent COVID-19. The CDR3 loop is CASSVQGAFPLDEQYF. The CDR3 DNA follows: TGTGCCAGCAGCGTACAGGGGGCATTCCCCCTCGACGAGCAGTACTTC. The whole variable domain, remainder taken from reference TRBV9 and TRBJ2-7, is DSGVTQTPKHLITATGQRVTLRCSPRSGDLSVYWYQQSLDQGLQFLIQYYNGEERAKGNILERFSAQQFPDLHSELNLSSLELGDSALYFCASSVQGAFPLDEQYFGPGTRLTVT.